A selection of T cell receptor beta chains follows, all from one sample in a study of cytomegalovirus exposure and HLA in healthy donors. Repertoires were generated with immunoSEQ multiplex PCR, while TCRdb's copy carries only in-frame clones and drops some. The listing contains about 140,000 clones. The sample comprised PBMCs. These receptors all come from a man aged 35-49 years in good health and CMV-seronegative. The CDR3 runs from the conserved cysteine through the conserved F or W. D genes are given only for firm matches. Not every row has a clone size; where given, it reads once, few, many or a size class.

clone_size j_call d_call v_call cdr3_nt cdr3_aa
- TRBJ1-2 TRBD1 TRBV15 TGTGCCACCAGCAGAGATCGGGGACAGTATGGCTACACCTTC CATSRDRGQYGYTF
- TRBJ2-6 TRBD1 TRBV19 TGTGCCAGTAGTATGGACAGGGAGGCTGGGGCCAACGTCCTGACTTTC CASSMDREAGANVLTF
- TRBJ1-6 - TRBV19 TGTGCCAGTAGTATAGATTTGAGTTCACCCCTCCACTTT CASSIDLSSPLHF
- TRBJ2-7 TRBD1 TRBV27 TGTGCCAGCAGTCCGTATCAGGGGGCTTACGAGCAGTACTTC CASSPYQGAYEQYF
- TRBJ1-1 TRBD1 TRBV5-4 TGTGCCAGCAGCTTGAATAAGGCCCCGGGACAGGCGAACACTGAAGCTTTCTTT CASSLNKAPGQANTEAFF
- TRBJ1-2 TRBD1 TRBV29-1 TGCAGCGTCCCCGGGACAGGGCGGAATGATGGCTACACCTTC CSVPGTGRNDGYTF
- TRBJ2-4 TRBD2 TRBV2 TGTGCCAGCAGTGTACGGGAGGACAAAAACATTCAGTACTTC CASSVREDKNIQYF
- TRBJ2-3 TRBD2 TRBV7-8 TGTGCCAGCAGCGCCCCACTAGCGGGGGGAATTGGGACGCAGTATTTT CASSAPLAGGIGTQYF
medium-sized TRBJ2-3 - TRBV4-3 TGCGCCAGCAGCCAAGATGGGGTCAGGGGTGAGCAGTATTTT CASSQDGVRGEQYF
- TRBJ2-1 - TRBV18 TGTGCCAGCTCACCGGGCACAGTCAACAATGAGCAGTTCTTC CASSPGTVNNEQFF
- TRBJ2-5 - TRBV9 TGTGCCAGCAGCGTAGGCCCCCGCCGGGAAGAGACCCAGTACTTC CASSVGPRREETQYF
- TRBJ1-2 TRBD1 TRBV6-5 TGTGCCAGCAGTTTCCTCCGGACAGGGGAGGTTAGCTACACCTTC CASSFLRTGEVSYTF
- TRBJ1-2 - TRBV19 TGTGCCATCCGAGGACAGATCCCTTCGGAAGGCTACACCTTC CAIRGQIPSEGYTF